This T cell receptor beta chain was retrieved from a study of T-cell reconstitution after alpha-beta-depleted transplantation in children. The table lists this clonotype with many counts. The CDR3 is made up of 16 amino acids. Germline loops: CDR1 MNHEY, CDR2 SMNVEV (reference sequence). V lost 7 bases and J lost 0, with 15 bases in between. Preparing the TCRbeta library involved the use of unique molecular identifiers. MiXCR, run by TCRdb on the PCR reads, gives a single entry per CDR3 protein. The top ten hold approximately 6.2% of the sample, which has over 200,000 distinct CDR3 sequences, approximately 9.5% seen once.

The chain is built from TRBV27 and TRBJ2-2; D may be TRBD2 (5 bases). The receptor's source is a human donor who donated a stem cell graft to a child with acute lymphoblastic leukemia. The source material was PBMCs from the stem cell graft donor, sampled from the stem cell graft. CDR3 DNA: TGTGCCAGCACCGAACTCCGGGGAGCGAACACCGGGGAGCTGTTTTTT. Encoded protein: CASTELRGANTGELFF.